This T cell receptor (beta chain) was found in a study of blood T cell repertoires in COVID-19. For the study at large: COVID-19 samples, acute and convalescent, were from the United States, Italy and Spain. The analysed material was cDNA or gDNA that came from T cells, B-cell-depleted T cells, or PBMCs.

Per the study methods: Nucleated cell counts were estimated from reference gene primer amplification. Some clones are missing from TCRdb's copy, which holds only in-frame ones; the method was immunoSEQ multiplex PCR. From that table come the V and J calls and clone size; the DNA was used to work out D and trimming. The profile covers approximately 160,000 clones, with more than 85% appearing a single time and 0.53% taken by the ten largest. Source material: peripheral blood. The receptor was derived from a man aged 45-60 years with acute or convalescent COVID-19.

CDR3 sequence reads: CASTLEAGANVLTF. In DNA form, the CDR3 reads TGTGCCAGTACCCTCGAGGCTGGGGCCAACGTCCTGACTTTC. The J gene is TRBJ2-6, the V gene TRBV19, with D unclear. V was pared by 7 bases and J by 2 bases, with 9 bases between. The germline gives CDR1 LNHDA, CDR2 SQIVND (reference sequence). The CDR3 is 14 amino acids. Filled out from reference TRBV19 and TRBJ2-6, the complete variable domain reads DGGITQSPKYLFRKEGQNVTLSCEQNLNHDAMYWYRQDPGQGLRLIYYSQIVNDFQKGDIAEGYSVSREKKESFPLTVTSAQKNPTAFYLCASTLEAGANVLTFGAGSRLTVL.